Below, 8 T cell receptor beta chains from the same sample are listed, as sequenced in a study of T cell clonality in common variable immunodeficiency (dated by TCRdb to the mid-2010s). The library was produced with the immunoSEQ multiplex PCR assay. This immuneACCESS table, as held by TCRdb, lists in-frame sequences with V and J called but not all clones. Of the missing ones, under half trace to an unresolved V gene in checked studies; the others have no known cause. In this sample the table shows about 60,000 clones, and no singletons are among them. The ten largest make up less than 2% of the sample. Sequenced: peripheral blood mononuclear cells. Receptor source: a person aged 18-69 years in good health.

The covered CDR3 bases are TGCGCCAGCAGTGAGATAGCGGGACAGGGCGAG. Its protein is CASSEIAGQGE. The entire CDR3 reads CASSEIAGQGEQYF. The V gene is TRBV10-2, the J gene TRBJ2-7; a possible D gene is TRBD1 (9 bases). The read terminates 3 residues before the CDR3 end, so the remaining end is supplied by the germline J gene. The CDR3 has 14 residues. Germline values: CDR1 WSHSY, CDR2 SAAADI. Trimming took 2 bases from V and 6 from J, leaving 14 bases between them.

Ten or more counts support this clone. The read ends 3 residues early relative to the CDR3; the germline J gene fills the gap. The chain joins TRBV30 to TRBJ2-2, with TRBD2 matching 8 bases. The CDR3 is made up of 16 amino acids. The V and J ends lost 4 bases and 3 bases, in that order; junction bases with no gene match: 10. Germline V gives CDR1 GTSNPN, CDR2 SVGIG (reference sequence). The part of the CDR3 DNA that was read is TGTGCCTGGAAGAGGGAGTTTAGCGGGGACACCGGGGAG. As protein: CAWKREFSGDTGE. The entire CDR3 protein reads CAWKREFSGDTGELFF.

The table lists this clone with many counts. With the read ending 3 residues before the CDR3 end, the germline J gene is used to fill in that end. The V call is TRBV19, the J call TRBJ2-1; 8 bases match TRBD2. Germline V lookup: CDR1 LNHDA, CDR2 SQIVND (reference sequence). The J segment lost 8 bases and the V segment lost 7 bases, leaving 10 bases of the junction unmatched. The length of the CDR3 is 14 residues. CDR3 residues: CASTPASGFDEQFF. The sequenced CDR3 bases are TGTGCCAGTACCCCAGCTAGCGGGTTCGATGAG. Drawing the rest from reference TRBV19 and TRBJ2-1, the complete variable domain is DGGITQSPKYLFRKEGQNVTLSCEQNLNHDAMYWYRQDPGQGLRLIYYSQIVNDFQKGDIAEGYSVSREKKESFPLTVTSAQKNPTAFYLCASTPASGFDEQFFGPGTRLTVL.

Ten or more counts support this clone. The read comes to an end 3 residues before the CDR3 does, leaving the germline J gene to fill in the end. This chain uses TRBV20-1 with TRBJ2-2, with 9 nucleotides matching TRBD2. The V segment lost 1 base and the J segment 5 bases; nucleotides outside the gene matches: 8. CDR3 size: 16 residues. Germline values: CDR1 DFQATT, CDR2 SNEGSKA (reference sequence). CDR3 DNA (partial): TGCAGTGCTAGAGTTGGCGGGAGGGCCAGGACCGGGGAG. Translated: CSARVGGRARTGE. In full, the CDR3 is CSARVGGRARTGELFF.

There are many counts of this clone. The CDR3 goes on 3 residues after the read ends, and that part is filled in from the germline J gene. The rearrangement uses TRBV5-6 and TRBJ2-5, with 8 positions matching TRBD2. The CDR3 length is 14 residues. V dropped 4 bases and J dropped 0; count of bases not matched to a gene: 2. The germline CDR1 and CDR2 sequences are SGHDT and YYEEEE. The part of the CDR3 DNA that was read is TGTGCCAGCAGCGCTAGCGGGTACCAAGAGACC. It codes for CASSASGYQET. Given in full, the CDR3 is CASSASGYQETQYF.

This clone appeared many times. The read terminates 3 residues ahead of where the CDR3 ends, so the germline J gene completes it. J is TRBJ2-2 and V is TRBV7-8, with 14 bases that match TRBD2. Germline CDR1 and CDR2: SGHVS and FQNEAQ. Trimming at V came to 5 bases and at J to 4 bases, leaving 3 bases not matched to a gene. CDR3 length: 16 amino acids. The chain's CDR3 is CASSAGLAGVTGELFF. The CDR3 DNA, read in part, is TGTGCCAGCAGCGCGGGACTAGCGGGGGTCACCGGGGAG.

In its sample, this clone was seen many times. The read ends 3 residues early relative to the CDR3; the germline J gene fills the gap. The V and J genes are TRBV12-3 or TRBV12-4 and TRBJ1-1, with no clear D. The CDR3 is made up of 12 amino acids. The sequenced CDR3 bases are TGTGCCAGCAGTTTAGGGGCTCGGGGA. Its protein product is CASSLGARG. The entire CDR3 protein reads CASSLGARGAFF.

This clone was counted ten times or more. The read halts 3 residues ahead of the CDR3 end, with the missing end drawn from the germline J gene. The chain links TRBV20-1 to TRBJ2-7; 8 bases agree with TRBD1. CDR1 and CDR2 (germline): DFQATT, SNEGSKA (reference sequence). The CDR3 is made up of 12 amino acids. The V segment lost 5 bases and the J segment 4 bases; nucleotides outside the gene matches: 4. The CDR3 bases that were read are TGCAGTGCTCGGACAGGGTATTACGAG. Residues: CSARTGYYE. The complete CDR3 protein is CSARTGYYEQYF.